The 10 T cell receptor beta chains in this list originate from one sample, sequenced in a study of T cells in women clearing cervical HPV infection. Profiling relied on immunoSEQ multiplex PCR, and the TCRdb table lists in-frame clones only, not all of them. The repertoire shows about 41,000 clones; the top ten hold about 7.3%. Material for sequencing was blood buffy coat. These receptors originate from a woman between 18 and 75 years old with a cervical HPV16 infection that either progressed to CIN3+ or cleared (not recorded which).

In the case of this clone: The sequence runs out 3 residues before the end of the CDR3; the remainder is reconstructed from the germline J gene. The chain has TRBV7-9 and TRBJ1-4; D might be TRBD1 (5 bases). Trimming pared 5 bases from V and 2 bases from J, leaving 12 bases between. Per germline, CDR1 SEHNR and CDR2 FQNEAQ (reference sequence). This CDR3 has 15 amino acids. The CDR3 reads CASSRGVTTNEKLFF. Partial CDR3 DNA: TGTGCCAGCAGCCGAGGGGTCACGACTAATGAAAAA.

For this clone: Coverage ceases 3 residues before the CDR3 finishes, and the germline J gene fills in the end. V usage is TRBV5-1 and J usage is TRBJ2-7, with 8 bases fitting TRBD2. Germline assignment: CDR1 SGHRS and CDR2 YFSETQ. The length of the CDR3 is 15 residues. V lost 3 bases, J lost 3 bases, and 8 bases stayed unmatched. CDR3 DNA, as far as it was read: TGCGCCAGCAGCTCCGTTAGCGGGGCTCTCTACGAG. Its translation: CASSSVSGALYE. The full CDR3 sequence reads CASSSVSGALYEQYF. Together with reference TRBV5-1 and TRBJ2-7, the CDR3 gives the full variable domain: KAGVTQTPRYLIKTRGQQVTLSCSPISGHRSVSWYQQTPGQGLQFLFEYFSETQRNKGNFPGRFSGRQFSNSRSEMNVSTLELGDSALYLCASSSVSGALYEQYFGPGTRLTVT.

The CDR3 bases that were read are TGTGCCAGCAGCTCGGGACAGAGAAACACTGAA. Amino acid sequence: CASSSGQRNTE. From start to end, the CDR3 is CASSSGQRNTEAFF. This chain connects TRBV5-4 to TRBJ1-1, with 7 bases fitting TRBD1. Read coverage stops 3 residues before the CDR3 terminus; the germline J gene supplies the remainder. The J segment lost 2 bases and the V segment lost 3 bases, leaving 4 bases of the junction unmatched. There are 14 residues in the CDR3. Germline assignment: CDR1 SGHNT and CDR2 YYREEE (reference sequence).

Notes on this clone: Read sequence stops 3 residues before the CDR3 end, and the germline J gene provides the missing end. The rearrangement uses TRBV9 and TRBJ2-7; D unresolved. This CDR3 has 12 residues. Trimming took off 5 bases at V and 0 bases at J, with 6 bases between the two ends. Germline lookup yields CDR1 SGDLS and CDR2 YYNGEE. The covered CDR3 bases are TGTGCCAGCAGTTCCAGCTCCTACGAG. Its translation is CASSSSSYE. The whole CDR3 sequence reads CASSSSSYEQYF.

As regards this clone: The CDR3 goes on 3 residues after the read ends, and that part is filled in from the germline J gene. The J gene is TRBJ2-5, the V gene TRBV5-1; D is ambiguous. V lost 4 bases, J lost 0 bases, and 7 bases lay in between. Germline V gene sequence: CDR1 SGHRS, CDR2 YFSETQ. The CDR3 sequence is 13 residues long. CDR3 in amino acids: CASSLTHQETQYF. CDR3 bases read: TGCGCCAGCAGCCTAACTCACCAAGAGACC.

Concerning this clone: The read comes to an end 3 residues before the CDR3 does, leaving the germline J gene to fill in the end. The rearrangement joins TRBV7-9 to TRBJ1-5, with 7 nucleotides matching TRBD1. The CDR3 is 12 residues long. The germline V gene has CDR1 SEHNR and CDR2 FQNEAQ (reference sequence). V was clipped by 6 bases and J by 4 bases; unmatched bases: 0. The covered CDR3 bases are TGTGCCAGCAGGACAGGGAATCAGCCC. Translating it yields CASRTGNQP. The whole CDR3 sequence is CASRTGNQPQHF. Full variable domain (rest looked up from reference TRBV7-9 and TRBJ1-5): DTGVSQNPRHKITKRGQNVTFRCDPISEHNRLYWYRQTLGQGPEFLTYFQNEAQLEKSRLLSDRFSAERPKGSFSTLEIQRTEQGDSAMYLCASRTGNQPQHFGDGTRLSIL.

CDR3 protein: CSALTSPDTQYF. The part of the CDR3 DNA that was read is TGCAGTGCCCTGACTAGTCCAGATACG. J is TRBJ2-3 and V is TRBV20-1, with D perhaps TRBD2 (6 bases). The read falls 3 residues short of the CDR3 end, and the missing part is taken from the germline J gene. Trimming left V 6 bases short and J 4 bases short, with 11 bases between. The CDR3 runs 12 residues. The germline V gene encodes CDR1 DFQATT and CDR2 SNEGSKA (reference sequence).

Comment on this clone: The read ends 3 residues before the CDR3 terminus; that terminus is restored from the germline J gene. The V and J genes are TRBV5-1 and TRBJ1-2; weak D call: TRBD1 (6 bases). The CDR3 loop spans 16 amino acids. Trimming shortened V by 1 base and J by 5 bases, and 18 bases separated the two germline ends. Per germline, CDR1 SGHRS and CDR2 YFSETQ. The part of the CDR3 DNA that was read is TGCGCCAGCAGCTTGAGGGGGGGCGGAGAGATTTATGGC. Residues: CASSLRGGGEIYG. The full CDR3 sequence reads CASSLRGGGEIYGYTF.

To note about this clone: The read terminates 3 residues before the CDR3 end, so the remaining end is supplied by the germline J gene. The V call is TRBV5-1, the J call TRBJ2-2, with TRBD2 matching 11 bases. Losses at the gene ends were 4 bases for V and 4 bases for J; bases not matched to a gene: 3. Germline-derived CDR1 and CDR2 are SGHRS and YFSETQ. The CDR3 runs 15 residues. This CDR3 is CASSPTSGSTGELFF. The sequenced CDR3 bases are TGCGCCAGCAGCCCCACTAGCGGGAGCACCGGGGAG.

About this clone itself: The sequence runs out 3 residues before the end of the CDR3; the remainder is reconstructed from the germline J gene. The chain couples TRBV7-8 to TRBJ1-6; D is unresolved. The CDR3 loop spans 13 amino acids. With 1 base removed from V and 7 bases from J, the gap between germline ends came to 5 bases. Germline V gives CDR1 SGHVS, CDR2 FQNEAQ. The chain's CDR3 is CASSLGQNSPLHF. Partial CDR3 DNA: TGTGCCAGCAGCTTAGGTCAAAATTCACCC.